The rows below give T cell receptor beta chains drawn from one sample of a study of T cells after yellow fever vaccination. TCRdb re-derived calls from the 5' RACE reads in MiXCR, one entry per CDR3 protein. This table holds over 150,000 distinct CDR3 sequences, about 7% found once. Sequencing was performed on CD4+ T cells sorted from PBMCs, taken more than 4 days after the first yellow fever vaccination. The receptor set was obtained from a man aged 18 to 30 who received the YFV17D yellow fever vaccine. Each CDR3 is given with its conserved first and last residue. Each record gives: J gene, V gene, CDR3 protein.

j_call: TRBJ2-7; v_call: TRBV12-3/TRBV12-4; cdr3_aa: CASSSGWGVYEQYF
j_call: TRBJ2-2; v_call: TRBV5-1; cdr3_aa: CASSQGQGAGGELFF
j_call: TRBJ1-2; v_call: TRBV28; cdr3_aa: CASSPPGLSYGYTF
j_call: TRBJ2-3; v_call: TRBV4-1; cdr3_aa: CASSRRGDFSTDTQYF
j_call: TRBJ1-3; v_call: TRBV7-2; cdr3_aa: CASSFGATGNTIYF
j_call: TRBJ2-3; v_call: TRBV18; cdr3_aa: CASSRGQVSTDTQYF
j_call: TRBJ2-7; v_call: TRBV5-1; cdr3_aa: CASSAHLGQSGEQYF
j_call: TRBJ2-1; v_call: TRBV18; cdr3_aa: CASSPGAGAYNEQFF
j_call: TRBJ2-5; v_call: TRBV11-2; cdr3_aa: CASSPSRVQETQYF
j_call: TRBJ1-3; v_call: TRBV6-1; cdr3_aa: CALSEGRGNTIYF
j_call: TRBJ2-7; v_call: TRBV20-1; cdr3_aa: CSVRTSGGSYEQYF
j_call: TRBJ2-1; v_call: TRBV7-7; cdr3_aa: CASSDLAAGGSNEQFF
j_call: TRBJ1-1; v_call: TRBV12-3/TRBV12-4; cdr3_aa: CASSFHLGETNTEAFF
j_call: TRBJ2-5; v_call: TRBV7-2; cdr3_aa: CAGGNGAQETQYF
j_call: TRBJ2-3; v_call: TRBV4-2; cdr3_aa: CASSQDSYTDTQYF
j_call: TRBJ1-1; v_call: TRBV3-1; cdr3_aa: CASSRFLVTEAFF
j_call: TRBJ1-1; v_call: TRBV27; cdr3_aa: CASKYRATGAWTEAFF
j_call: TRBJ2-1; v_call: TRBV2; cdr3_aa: CASSRYSSYNEQFF
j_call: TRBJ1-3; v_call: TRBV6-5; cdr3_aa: CASSYGGAGGNTIYF
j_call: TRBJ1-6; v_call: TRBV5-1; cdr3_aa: CASTWGRASSPLHF
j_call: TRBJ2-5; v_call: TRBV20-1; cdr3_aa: CSAREGQGALETQYF
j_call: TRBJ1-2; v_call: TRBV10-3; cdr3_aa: CAISETGYGYTF
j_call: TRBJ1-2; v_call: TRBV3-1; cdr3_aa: CASSRMGSDYGYTF
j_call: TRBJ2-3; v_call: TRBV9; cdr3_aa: CASSRSGGASDTQYF
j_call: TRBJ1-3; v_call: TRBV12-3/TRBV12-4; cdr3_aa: CASSRRSHTIYF
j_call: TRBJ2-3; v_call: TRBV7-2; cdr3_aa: CASSPVWRDTQYF
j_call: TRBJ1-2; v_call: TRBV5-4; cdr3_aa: CASSFGGGKSNYGYTF
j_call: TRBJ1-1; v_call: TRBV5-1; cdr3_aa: CASSSLLIGIEAFF
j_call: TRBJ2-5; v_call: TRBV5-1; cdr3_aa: CASSPRQGARETQYF
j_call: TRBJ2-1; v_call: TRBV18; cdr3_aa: CASSDNGGLYNEQFF
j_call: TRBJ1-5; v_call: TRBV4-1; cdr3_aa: CASRQAGGSQPQHF
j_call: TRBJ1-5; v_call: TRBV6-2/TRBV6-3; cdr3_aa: CASTTRGNQPQHF
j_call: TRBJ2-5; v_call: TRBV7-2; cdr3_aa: CASSVTQGILETQYF
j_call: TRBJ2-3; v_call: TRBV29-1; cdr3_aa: CSATLAGTTDTQYF
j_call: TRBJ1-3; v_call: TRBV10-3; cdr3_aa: CAISPAGVSGNTIYF
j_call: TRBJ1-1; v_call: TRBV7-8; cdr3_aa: CASSLVGGDNTEAFF
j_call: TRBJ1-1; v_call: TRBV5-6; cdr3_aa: CASSRLVNTEAFF